Sequencing of this TCR beta chain was carried out in a study of T cell clonotyping in hematopoietic cell transplantation. Trimming took 0 bases from V and 4 from J, leaving 14 bases between them. The germline V gene has CDR1 SGHRS and CDR2 YFSETQ. The CDR3 loop spans 16 amino acids. Notes on this clone: As yet, its antigen is unknown.

Points from the study as a whole: At the given depth, recipient repertoires were over 95% de novo clonotypes. Recipient TCR diversity dropped after transplant; expanded clonotypes rose from day 30 to 180. Broader posttransplant TCR repertoire diversity was predicted by graft donor and pretransplant recipient Inverse Simpson Index values.

Repertoires were generated with immunoSEQ multiplex PCR, while TCRdb's copy carries only in-frame clones and drops some. The table shows some 40,000 clones, with about 95% occurring only once. The sample was peripheral blood mononuclear cells. The chain is built from TRBV5-1 and TRBJ1-3, with D possibly being TRBD1 (5 bases). The TCR was taken from a woman in her forties or fifties in good health. Some clones in this sample may be carry-over from other donors' samples. The CDR3 region is CASSLGEGRTGNTIYF. The CDR3 DNA is TGCGCCAGCAGCTTGGGCGAGGGGCGAACGGGAAACACCATATATTTT.